Sequencing of this TCR beta chain was carried out in a study of cytomegalovirus exposure and HLA in healthy donors. Use of 60 Vbeta and 13 Jbeta primers characterized the PCR. Generated by immunoSEQ multiplex PCR, the TCRdb table keeps only in-frame clones and is missing some. The table records more than 85,000 clones, approximately 82% of them present only once. V was cut by 4 bases and J by 1 base, with 8 bases left in between. CDR1 and CDR2 (germline): MDHEN, SYDVKM. CDR3 length: 13 residues. The rearrangement joins TRBV28 to TRBJ2-7; D might be TRBD1 (5 bases). This receptor was taken from a man between 35 and 55 years old in good health and CMV-seropositive. The sample consisted of PBMCs. The CDR3 here is CASSSGSSYEQYF. In DNA form, the CDR3 reads TGTGCCAGCAGTTCAGGGTCGTCCTACGAGCAGTACTTC.